This record concerns one TCR beta chain sequence. Germline V gives CDR1 MNHEY, CDR2 SMNVEV (reference sequence). The CDR3 contains 17 residues. Unmatched junction bases numbered 17, after V lost 6 bases and J lost 8 bases. The data derive from a study of PD-1 blockade in classical Hodgkin lymphoma. Time point described: cycle 4 day 1 (C4D1), after around six weeks of nivolumab. The patients all showed relapse after autologous stem cell transplantation, while their brentuximab vedotin exposure varied. Sequenced by immunoSEQ multiplex PCR; TCRdb stores in-frame clones only, minus some. Of roughly 49,000 clones in the sample, roughly 90% were seen once.

This specimen was peripheral blood mononuclear cells (PBMCs), taken before the fourth cycle of nivolumab. The rearrangement uses TRBV27 and TRBJ1-4; TRBD1 matches 8 bases. The TCR originated in a human donor with classical Hodgkin lymphoma. This CDR3 reads CASSPLSVTGGWEKLFF. DNA of the CDR3: TGTGCCAGCAGCCCCCTCAGCGTCACAGGGGGATGGGAAAAACTGTTTTTT.